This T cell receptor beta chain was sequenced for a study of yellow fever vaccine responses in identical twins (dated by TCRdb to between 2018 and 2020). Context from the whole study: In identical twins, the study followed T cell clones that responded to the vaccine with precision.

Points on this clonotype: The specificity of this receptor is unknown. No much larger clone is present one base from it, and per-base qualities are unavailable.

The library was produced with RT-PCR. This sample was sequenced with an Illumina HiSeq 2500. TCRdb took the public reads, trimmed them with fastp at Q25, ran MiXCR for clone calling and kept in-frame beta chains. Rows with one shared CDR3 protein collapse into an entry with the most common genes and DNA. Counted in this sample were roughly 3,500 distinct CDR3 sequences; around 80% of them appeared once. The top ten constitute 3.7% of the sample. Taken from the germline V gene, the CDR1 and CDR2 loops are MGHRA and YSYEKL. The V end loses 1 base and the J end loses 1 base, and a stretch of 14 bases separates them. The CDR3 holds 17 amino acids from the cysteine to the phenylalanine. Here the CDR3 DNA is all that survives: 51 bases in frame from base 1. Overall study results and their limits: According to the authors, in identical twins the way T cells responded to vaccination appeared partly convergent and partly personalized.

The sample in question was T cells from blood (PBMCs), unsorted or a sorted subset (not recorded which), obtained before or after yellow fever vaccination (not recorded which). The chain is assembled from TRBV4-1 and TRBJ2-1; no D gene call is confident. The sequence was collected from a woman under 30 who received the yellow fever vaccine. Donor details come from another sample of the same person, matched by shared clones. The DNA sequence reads TGCGCCAGCAGCCAAGTCGATATGGGTCTATCCTACAATGAGCAGTTCTTC. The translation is CASSQVDMGLSYNEQFF.